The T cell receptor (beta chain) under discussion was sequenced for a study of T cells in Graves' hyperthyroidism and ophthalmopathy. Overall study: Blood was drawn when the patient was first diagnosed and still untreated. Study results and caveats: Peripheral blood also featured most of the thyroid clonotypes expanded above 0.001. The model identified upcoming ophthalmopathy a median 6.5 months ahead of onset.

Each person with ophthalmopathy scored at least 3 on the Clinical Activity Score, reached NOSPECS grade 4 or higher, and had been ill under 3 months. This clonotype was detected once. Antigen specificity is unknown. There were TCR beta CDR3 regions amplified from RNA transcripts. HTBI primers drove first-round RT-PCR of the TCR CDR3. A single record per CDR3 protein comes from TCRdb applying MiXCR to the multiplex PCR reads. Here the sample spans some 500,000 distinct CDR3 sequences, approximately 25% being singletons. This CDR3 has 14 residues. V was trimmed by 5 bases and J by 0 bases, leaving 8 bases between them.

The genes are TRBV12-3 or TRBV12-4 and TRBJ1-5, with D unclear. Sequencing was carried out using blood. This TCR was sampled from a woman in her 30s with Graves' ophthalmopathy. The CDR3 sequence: CASSNGVSNQPQHF. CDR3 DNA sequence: TGTGCCAGCAGTAACGGGGTTAGCAATCAGCCCCAGCATTTT.